This T cell receptor beta chain comes out of a study of T cells after yellow fever vaccination. This clonotype appeared a few times. Antigen: not known. They built TCR cDNA with 5'RACE template switching, a step that put in a universal primer site and UMIs. TCRdb passed the 5' RACE reads through MiXCR, listing each CDR3 protein once. The table has 320,000 or so distinct CDR3 sequences, around 8.1% seen once. Study results and caveats: At around 96% for CD4 and almost 90% for CD8, most primary-vaccination clones showed up again after the booster. Weaker, the secondary response had a peak occurring faster, on day 5 versus 15. Any FACS-sorted repertoire could hold abundant clonotypes that contaminate it from the bulk population.

Source: PBMCs, taken around 45 days after the first yellow fever vaccination. This sequence originates from a man aged 18 to 29 who received the YFV17D yellow fever vaccine.

The CDR3 DNA reads TGTGCCAGCAGCCCTCGAGAGTTCACCGGGGAGCTGTTTTTT. Encoded protein: CASSPREFTGELFF. The J gene is TRBJ2-2, the V gene TRBV9; D gene ambiguous. This CDR3 comprises 14 residues. V lost 4 bases, J lost 4 bases, and 11 bases lay in between. CDR1 SGDLS and CDR2 YYNGEE come from the germline V gene.